Listed here is a single T cell receptor beta chain. Its antigen remains unidentified. The data stem from a study of cytomegalovirus exposure and HLA in healthy donors. Study-wide background: In a later analysis, the 90 to 150 validation repertoires were reported to have used the same platform as the approximately 690 first-cohort repertoires.

Whole-study results and caveats: In vitro data verified three CMV-associated chains as specific for CMV antigens. Among TCR sequences, most were rare, though some public TCRs appeared in many donors.

Only in-frame clones appear in the TCRdb table, and some are missing; sequencing was by immunoSEQ multiplex PCR. The table shows 150,000 to 200,000 clones, with 86% occurring only once. V lost 7 bases and J lost 2, with 12 bases in between. This CDR3 is 14 amino acids long. In germline, CDR1 is ENHRY, CDR2 SYGVKD. The V and J genes are TRBV10-3 and TRBJ1-5; no clear D gene. Sequenced: PBMCs. This TCR was recovered from a woman aged 18 to 35 in good health and CMV-seronegative. The CDR3, as DNA: TGTGCCATCATGGATTCGGGAGGCAATCAGCCCCAGCATTTT. It yields the protein CAIMDSGGNQPQHF.